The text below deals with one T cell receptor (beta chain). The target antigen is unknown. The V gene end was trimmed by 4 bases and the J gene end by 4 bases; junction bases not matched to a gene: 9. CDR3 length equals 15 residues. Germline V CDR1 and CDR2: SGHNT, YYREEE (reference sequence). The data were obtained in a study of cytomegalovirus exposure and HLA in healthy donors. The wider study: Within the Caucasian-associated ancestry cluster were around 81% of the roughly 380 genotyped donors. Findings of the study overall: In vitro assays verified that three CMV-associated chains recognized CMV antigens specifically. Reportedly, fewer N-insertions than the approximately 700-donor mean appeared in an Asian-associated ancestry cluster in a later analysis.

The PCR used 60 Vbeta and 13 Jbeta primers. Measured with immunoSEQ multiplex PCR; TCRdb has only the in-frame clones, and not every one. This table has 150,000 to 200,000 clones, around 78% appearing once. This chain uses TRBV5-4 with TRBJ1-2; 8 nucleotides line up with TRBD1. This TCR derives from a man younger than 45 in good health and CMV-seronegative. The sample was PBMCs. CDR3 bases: TGTGCCAGCAGCCTCGGACAGGGCGGCGGCTATGGCTACACCTTC. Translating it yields CASSLGQGGGYGYTF.